The present T cell receptor (beta chain) was sequenced within a study of T cells in localized non-small cell lung cancer (dated by TCRdb to 2018 to 2020). About the full investigation: The study examined T cell repertoires in approximately 240 patients with early-stage NSCLC and compared tumors with uninvolved tumor-adjacent lungs. The cohort consisted of 236 treatment-naive NSCLC patients whose localized lung tumors had been resected. NSCLC patients had a mean age of around 61 years, and about 140 were male and around 99 female. What the authors observed across the whole study: Of the top 100 tumor clones, a median of approximately 60 were detected in paired uninvolved adjacent lung; over 25 were also among that lung's top 100. Multi-region tumor sequencing was not performed, so intratumor heterogeneity could not be excluded. The highest T cell clonality was observed in uninvolved tumor-adjacent lung, where clonality exceeded that of tumor, suggesting that antigenic responses were more focused in uninvolved tumor-adjacent lung. Higher blood T cell density associated with longer overall survival, while higher adjacent-lung clonality associated with shorter survival. Since the design was exploratory, TCR variables were selected using unadjusted p-values with no false-discovery rate correction.

The immunoSEQ Assay was used to sequence TCR beta CDR3 regions from DNA. As for the authors' bioinformatics: To compute T cell density, TCR beta template counts were normalized to usable DNA, which was estimated by amplifying housekeeping genes. Richness was estimated with the preseqR package, extrapolating to 400,000 templates for PBMC samples and 120,000 templates for tissue samples. Clonality was calculated as one minus Pielou's evenness. Tissue-enriched TCRs were identified by differential abundance testing using productive amino-acid clonotypes, minimum total count 5 and alpha 0.1. The Jaccard Index and the Morisita Overlap Index were used to measure repertoire overlap between compartments. TCR beta CDR3s were clustered by GLIPH together with public tetramer-defined viral CDR3s, and at least three viral sequences plus V-gene enrichment were required for viral motifs. This immuneACCESS table, as held by TCRdb, lists in-frame sequences with V and J called but not all clones. Of the missing ones, under half trace to an unresolved V gene in checked studies; the others have no known cause. The V and J calls and clone size are taken from that table; D and trimming were inferred from the DNA. This sample is represented by around 2,500 clones; around 20% of them were singletons. The top ten constitute roughly a tenth of the sample.

Uninvolved adjacent lung was obtained at least 2 cm from the tumor margin, and the absence of atypia was confirmed by two independent pathologists. At diagnosis, tumor, uninvolved tumor-adjacent lung and peripheral blood were collected and then preserved as a mix of FFPE and fresh-frozen material. According to the germline V gene (reference sequence), CDR1 reads GTSNPN and CDR2 reads SVGIG. The CDR3 measures 13 amino acids from cysteine to phenylalanine. Only the CDR3 portion is preserved as DNA: 39 bases, with reading frame beginning at the first base. V was cut back by 1 base and J by 3 bases, leaving a gap of 10 bases between them. This clone was detected once. Its recognized antigen is unknown. There are no base qualities to consult, and no much larger clone falls within one base.

The sequence joins TRBV30 to TRBJ2-7; the D call could be TRBD1 or TRBD2, with each sharing 5 bases. This sample comprised normal lung tissue next to the tumor, obtained before any cancer treatment. The origin of this receptor is a male donor at least 60 years old with stage I squamous cell lung carcinoma. The DNA sequence follows: TGTGCCTGGAGTGGAGGGGCGCACTACGAGCAGTACTTC. It is translated as CAWSGGAHYEQYF.